This note documents a single T cell receptor beta chain sequence. The antigen it binds to is not known. Within one base of it there is no much larger clone, and no base qualities were kept. Additional DNA sequences in this sample encode the identical CDR3. The sample is drawn from a study of shared clonotypes between healthy human individuals (dated by TCRdb to 2018 to 2021). With respect to the entire study: The cohort comprised two women and three men aged 18 to 49 years. For each donor, three plates each were used for CD4 naive and CD4 memory, two plates were used for CD8 naive, and one plate was used for CD8 memory. Per donor, leukapheresis produced somewhere between about 0.9 and 9.5 billion PBMCs. Blood TCR repertoires of about 5 healthy adults were deeply sequenced to estimate repertoire size and the extent of clonotype sharing between individuals. Libraries were prepared and TCR repertoires were sequenced by different laboratories using diverse techniques, in order to increase sequencing depth and limit assay-specific biases.

The donors were healthy, HIV-negative adults with no recently reported acute infections or vaccinations. Every donor was a Caucasian adult residing in Nashville, Tennessee, USA. The CD8 memory samples were a combination of magnetically selected CD45RO+ cells and CCR7-negative CD45RA+ effector memory (TemRA) cells. Blood was collected by leukapheresis, and PBMCs were isolated by Ficoll-Histopaque density gradient centrifugation and then cryopreserved in liquid nitrogen vapor phase. Analytical flow cytometry was used to check the purity and quantity of each magnetically sorted T cell population. Genomic DNA was isolated from each sorted fraction and quantified by UV absorbance on a Nanodrop 2000c. TCR CDR3 regions were amplified from genomic DNA by multiplex PCR using the deep immunoSEQ assay. Extracted genomic DNA from each cell subset was distributed evenly across all wells of several immunoSEQ 96-well plates, and each plate was treated as a replicate. For sorted subsets, each replicate PCR was loaded with about 0.2 ug genomic DNA, equivalent to 32,000 or so T cell genomes. Purified libraries were measured with a Qubit 3.0 fluorometer, size-checked on a Bioanalyzer 2100, and measured again with the KAPA Library Quantification kit. Every immunoSEQ 96-well plate was sequenced on a separate single-read 150-cycle Illumina NextSeq 550 flow cell. In the source study's methods: Because the immunoSEQ output included only junctional sequences and no quality scores, the filtering could not be the same as the filtering used for full-length reads. Sequences were annotated with PyIR, a Python wrapper for IgBLAST v1.9, using IMGT germline references to assign V/J genes and CDR3. Reads with weak V/J assignments (E-value above 1e-6), missing CDR3, stop codons, out-of-frame junctions, or ambiguous translated residues were removed. V3J clonotypes were defined by identical inferred V gene, J gene, and CDR3 amino acid sequence. Percentage overlap between repertoires was computed as shared unique clonotypes divided by the size of the smaller repertoire. Repertoire richness was assessed with RTK rarefaction, the Chao1 estimator, and Recon v2.1 estimates of unobserved clonotypes. Generation probabilities for all TCRbeta clonotypes obtained by the gDNA method from a few donors were computed using OLGA. Drawn from immuneACCESS, this table holds only the in-frame rearrangements with V and J called that TCRdb kept. Clones are partly lost; checked studies trace under half to an unresolved V gene and leave the rest unexplained. The D gene and trimming were derived from the DNA, and the V and J assignments and clone size from that table. The sample yields roughly 700,000 clones; roughly 88% were counted once. The ten largest make up roughly 36% of the sample.

The study at large found these results: Because the study included a small number of donors, the genetic and exposure-history diversity represented was limited. Naive subsets generally had larger estimated clonotype richness than memory subsets did. Pairwise subsampling indicated that sequencing depth was expected to affect the degree of clonotype sharing among donors. Compared with non-shared clonotypes, the clonotypes found in all four sorted-subset donors had higher generation probabilities. Incomplete sequencing was indicated by rarefaction of sorted-subset datasets, despite the large sequencing depth. Sampling was restricted to blood, and TCR repertoires in tissue are likely to differ from TCR repertoires in blood. Roughly 5% of naive CD4, roughly 3.5% of naive CD8, 2% to 2.5% of memory CD4, and around 0.42% of memory CD8 clonotypes were shared across several donors.

In the germline V gene, CDR1 corresponds to MDHEN and CDR2 to SYDVKM. The CDR3 contains 13 residues, cysteine and phenylalanine counted. This entry keeps only the CDR3 DNA: 39 bases, framed from base 1. V sheds 1 base and J sheds 4 bases, leaving 5 bases between their ends. In this chain, TRBV28 is recombined with TRBJ1-5, with no confidently assigned D gene. The clonotype was recovered from a man between 18 and 35 years old in good health. Some clones in this sample may be carry-over from other donors' samples. The source material was memory CD8+ T cells from PBMCs. The cell subset or site tag for this specimen amounts to: CD45RO+ cells pooled with CCR7-negative TemRA cells. Read as DNA, the sequence is TGTGCCAGCAGTTTATTGCGGAATCAGCCCCAGCATTTT. Its amino acids are CASSLLRNQPQHF.